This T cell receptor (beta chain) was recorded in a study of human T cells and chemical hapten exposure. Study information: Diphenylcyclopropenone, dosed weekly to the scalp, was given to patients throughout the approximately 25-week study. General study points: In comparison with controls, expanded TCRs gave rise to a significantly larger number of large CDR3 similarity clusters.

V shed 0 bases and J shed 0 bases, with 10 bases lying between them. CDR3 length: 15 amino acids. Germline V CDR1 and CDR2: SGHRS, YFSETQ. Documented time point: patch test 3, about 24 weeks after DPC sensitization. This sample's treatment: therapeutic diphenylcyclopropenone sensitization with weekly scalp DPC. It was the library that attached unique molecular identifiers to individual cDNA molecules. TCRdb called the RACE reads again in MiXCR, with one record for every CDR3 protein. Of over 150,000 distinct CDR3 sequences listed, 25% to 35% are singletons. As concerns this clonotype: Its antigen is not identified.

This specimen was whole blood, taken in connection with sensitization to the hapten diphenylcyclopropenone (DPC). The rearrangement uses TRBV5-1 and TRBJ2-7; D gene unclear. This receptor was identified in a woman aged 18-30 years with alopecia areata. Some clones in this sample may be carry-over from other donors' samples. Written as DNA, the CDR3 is TGCGCCAGCAGCTTGGACGGCCGGAGCTCCTACGAGCAGTACTTC. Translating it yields CASSLDGRSSYEQYF. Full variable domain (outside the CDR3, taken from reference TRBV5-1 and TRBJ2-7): KAGVTQTPRYLIKTRGQQVTLSCSPISGHRSVSWYQQTPGQGLQFLFEYFSETQRNKGNFPGRFSGRQFSNSRSEMNVSTLELGDSALYLCASSLDGRSSYEQYFGPGTRLTVT.